The clone carrying this T cell receptor (beta chain) was counted between two and nine times. Its antigen is not identified. This entry comes from a study of T cells after yellow fever vaccination. Study as a whole: Preparation used SMART-Seq v4 Ultra Low Input for the low-cell-number fractions. Study outcomes and limitations: Most primary-vaccination clones reappeared after the booster (approximately 95% CD4, more than 70% CD8). A weaker secondary response peaked on day 5, the primary on day 15.

A universal primer site and UMIs were added as TCR cDNA was made by 5'RACE template switching. TCRdb reprocessed the 5' RACE reads with MiXCR, giving one entry per CDR3 protein. The sample contains 300,000 to 450,000 distinct CDR3 sequences, about 8.3% of which appear only once. This CDR3 comprises 16 residues. Germline CDR1 SGHRS, CDR2 YFSETQ. V trimming: 4 bases; J trimming: 5 bases; junction bases outside the gene matches: 10. Sequencing used PBMCs, obtained about 41 days after the first yellow fever vaccination. The source of this sequence is a man younger than 35 who received the YFV17D yellow fever vaccine. The J gene is TRBJ1-5, the V gene TRBV5-1; TRBD1 agrees at 9 bases. The CDR3 here is CASSPTGTGPDQPQHF. CDR3 coding DNA: TGCGCCAGCAGCCCAACCGGGACAGGGCCGGATCAGCCCCAGCATTTT.